The clone carrying this T cell receptor (beta chain) was seen many times. It was considered stable Graves' hyperthyroidism when ophthalmopathy did not progress within 18 months. Aged 18 to 65, the patients had hyperthyroidism that was newly diagnosed and had lasted under 2 months. Orbital computed tomography and thyroid ultrasound, together with serum TRAb and thyroxine and clinical symptoms, were used for diagnoses. The data stem from a study of T cells in Graves' hyperthyroidism and ophthalmopathy. Study-level information: Blood from the periphery was taken at initial diagnosis, before any treatment.

Researchers amplified the TCR beta CDR3 regions from RNA transcripts. TCR CDR3 regions were first amplified by RT-PCR with HTBI primers. TCRdb called the multiplex PCR reads again in MiXCR, with one record for every CDR3 protein. Among under 650,000 distinct CDR3 sequences listed, 15% to 20% were seen once. CDR3 length: 15 residues. The V and J ends lost 3 bases and 3 bases respectively, with 12 bases between them. This receptor was taken from a woman younger than 45 with Graves' hyperthyroidism. The rearrangement joins TRBV12-3 or TRBV12-4 to TRBJ2-1; tentatively, D is TRBD1 or TRBD2 (5 bases each). Specimen: blood. As DNA, the CDR3 is TGTGCCAGCAGTTTCCGGGACCGACGCTACAATGAGCAGTTCTTC. Protein sequence: CASSFRDRRYNEQFF.